This T cell receptor (beta chain) was obtained from a study of T cells after yellow fever vaccination. 5'RACE template switching added a universal primer site and UMIs to TCR cDNA. In TCRdb, the 5' RACE reads were re-called with MiXCR into one record per CDR3 protein. Among about 330,000 distinct CDR3 sequences listed, approximately 4% were seen once. This clonotype was seen repeatedly, ten times or more. Its antigen is unidentified. Points from the study as a whole: Post-booster samples contained most primary-vaccination clones (approximately 96% CD4, about 90% CD8).

Germline loops: CDR1 MNHEY, CDR2 SVGEGT. Between the trimmed V and J ends, which lost 1 base and 1 base, there was a span of 4 bases. This CDR3 comprises 13 residues. V usage is TRBV6-2 or TRBV6-3 and J usage is TRBJ2-5; no definite D call. The TCR sequence derives from a young man who received the YFV17D yellow fever vaccine. The starting material was PBMCs, obtained 5 days after the yellow fever booster vaccination. Written as DNA, the CDR3 is TGTGCCAGCAGTTACTTATCCCAAGAGACCCAGTACTTC. Protein: CASSYLSQETQYF.